A selection of T cell receptor beta chains follows, all from one sample in a study of blood T cell repertoires in COVID-19. Profiled with immunoSEQ multiplex PCR; TCRdb holds only in-frame clones, not every one. This sample yields a few hundred thousand clones, of which approximately 84% are seen a single time; 3.5% to 4.5% belongs to the top ten. The specimen was PBMCs or T cells enriched from blood (not recorded which). Receptors were obtained from a man younger than 45 who had recovered from COVID-19. Both conserved end residues are part of each CDR3. Each record gives: clone size, D gene, J gene, V gene, CDR3 DNA, CDR3 protein. D genes are given only for firm matches. Where a row states a size, it is once, few, many or the class of an expanded clone; other rows omit it.

- | - | TRBJ1-2 | TRBV28 | TGTGCCAGCCTGAGTCCCGGGGTTTATGGCTACACCTTC | CASLSPGVYGYTF
- | - | TRBJ1-5 | TRBV2 | TGTGCCAGCACCCGGCGGGGGGGCACTCAGCCCCAGCATTTT | CASTRRGGTQPQHF
- | TRBD1 | TRBJ1-1 | TRBV7-9 | TGTGCCAGCAGTGTGGGGAAGGGGGCGACTGAAGCTTTCTTT | CASSVGKGATEAFF
once | TRBD1 | TRBJ1-4 | TRBV5-5 | TGTGCCAGCAGCGTAGACAGGGGCGCTGAAAAACTGTTTTTT | CASSVDRGAEKLFF
few | - | TRBJ2-2 | TRBV18 | TGTGCCAGCTCTCCCTCAGGGTACACCGGGGAGCTGTTTTTT | CASSPSGYTGELFF
- | TRBD1 | TRBJ1-2 | TRBV25-1 | TGTGCCAGCAGTGCCGCGAACAGGGGAATTTATGGCTACACCTTC | CASSAANRGIYGYTF
- | TRBD2 | TRBJ2-3 | TRBV4-1 | TGCGCCAGCAGCCCCCGGTACCTAGCGGGGGGTCAAGGCACAGATACGCAGTATTTT | CASSPRYLAGGQGTDTQYF
- | TRBD1 | TRBJ1-1 | TRBV5-5 | TGTGCCAGCGGGGGACAGGGGAACACTGAAGCTTTCTTT | CASGGQGNTEAFF
- | - | TRBJ2-3 | TRBV7-8 | TGTGCCAGCAGCTTCTTGGGGGGGCAGGGAGTCACAGATACGCAGTATTTT | CASSFLGGQGVTDTQYF
- | - | TRBJ1-1 | TRBV27 | TGTGCCAGCAGTTTCCCTAGGGACATCGTAAGGAGTGAAGCTTTCTTT | CASSFPRDIVRSEAFF
- | TRBD1 | TRBJ1-3 | TRBV19 | TGTGCCAGTAGTATATCGGACAGGGGGCCCGGAAACACCATATATTTT | CASSISDRGPGNTIYF
- | TRBD1 | TRBJ1-2 | TRBV5-1 | TGCGCCAGCAGGTCGACAGGGCCCGATGGCTACACCTTC | CASRSTGPDGYTF
- | TRBD1 | TRBJ2-2 | TRBV19 | TGTGCCAGTACCGAGGGACAGTCGAACACCGGGGAGCTGTTTTTT | CASTEGQSNTGELFF
few | TRBD1 | TRBJ1-4 | TRBV7-9 | TGTGCCAGCAGCTTCGGGACAGTTAATGAAAAACTGTTTTTT | CASSFGTVNEKLFF
- | TRBD2 | TRBJ2-1 | TRBV6-4 | TGTGCCAGCAGTGTAAGCGGGGGGGCAAACAATGAGCAGTTCTTC | CASSVSGGANNEQFF
- | TRBD2 | TRBJ2-2 | TRBV9 | TGTGCCAGCAGCTTCAGAGAGGCTAGCGGGAGTAGAGTATCCACGGGGGAGCTGTTTTTT | CASSFREASGSRVSTGELFF
- | TRBD1 | TRBJ1-5 | TRBV30 | TGTGCCTGGCAGAATACAGGACAGGCCACCCCTCATTTT | CAWQNTGQATPHF
- | TRBD1 | TRBJ2-7 | TRBV5-1 | TGCGCCAGCAGAAAGGACAGGGGGAACGAGCAGTACTTC | CASRKDRGNEQYF
- | TRBD1 | TRBJ1-2 | TRBV10-2 | TGCGCCAGCAGTGGGGGGCCGGGACAGAGTAACTATGGCTACACCTTC | CASSGGPGQSNYGYTF
- | - | TRBJ2-7 | TRBV5-4 | TGTGCCAGCAGCTTGGGACTCAGGGGCGGCTACGAGCAGTACTTC | CASSLGLRGGYEQYF
- | - | TRBJ1-4 | TRBV4-1 | TGCGCCAGCAGCCAAGGCGGGGGTGGGGAAAAACTGTTTTTT | CASSQGGGGEKLFF
- | TRBD1 | TRBJ1-4 | TRBV5-1 | TGCGCCAGCAGTTCATACGGACAGGGGGCCGTCGATGAAAAACTGTTTTTT | CASSSYGQGAVDEKLFF
- | - | TRBJ1-1 | TRBV9 | TGTGCCAGCAGCGTAGAGGCGGAAAGAGCGGCTTTCTTT | CASSVEAERAAFF
- | TRBD2 | TRBJ2-7 | TRBV5-4 | TGTGCCAGCAGCTTGGCTGGCGGGGGGGGATCCTACGAGCAGTACTTC | CASSLAGGGGSYEQYF
- | TRBD1 | TRBJ1-1 | TRBV5-6 | TGTGCCAGCAGCTCCTTAACAGGGGGAGTGAACACTGAAGCTTTCTTT | CASSSLTGGVNTEAFF
- | TRBD1 | TRBJ2-2 | TRBV6-5 | TGTGCCAGCAGTTATGGGTCAGGGGGCACCGGGGAGCTGTTTTTT | CASSYGSGGTGELFF
- | - | TRBJ2-7 | TRBV12-3/TRBV12-4 | TGTGCCAGCAGTGGAGGTTACGAGCAGTACTTC | CASSGGYEQYF
- | TRBD1 | TRBJ1-1 | TRBV19 | TGTGCCAGTAGCACCGGGACAGGGGGCTTGGGCACTGAAGCTTTCTTT | CASSTGTGGLGTEAFF
once | - | TRBJ1-5 | TRBV24-1 | TGTGCCACCAGTGATTTGCACAGAAATCAGCCCCAGCATTTT | CATSDLHRNQPQHF
- | TRBD2 | TRBJ2-3 | TRBV6-5 | TGTGCCAGCAGTTCCGGACTAGGGGTAGATACGCAGTATTTT | CASSSGLGVDTQYF
- | - | TRBJ1-1 | TRBV18 | TGTGCCAGCTTTCTTACACCTACCGGAGGTGGCACTGAAGCTTTCTTT | CASFLTPTGGGTEAFF
- | - | TRBJ1-5 | TRBV28 | TGTGCCAGCAGTTCCTATGAGGTCGATCGGCCCCAGCATTTT | CASSSYEVDRPQHF
- | - | TRBJ2-1 | TRBV7-6 | TGTGCCAGCAGCTTAAAGGTCGGACAAAGCTCCTACAATGAGCAGTTCTTC | CASSLKVGQSSYNEQFF
- | TRBD1 | TRBJ1-2 | TRBV28 | TGTGCCAGCAGTGGGACAGGGGGCAGCTATGGCTACACCTTC | CASSGTGGSYGYTF
few | - | TRBJ1-2 | TRBV21-1 | TGTGCCAGCAGCAGAGACAGGGGCGGACCCCATGGCTACACCTTC | CASSRDRGGPHGYTF
- | - | TRBJ1-5 | TRBV19 | TGTGCCAGTAGCCTAATACCTGACAGCTATAGCAATCAGCCCCAGCATTTT | CASSLIPDSYSNQPQHF
- | TRBD1 | TRBJ2-2 | TRBV29-1 | TGCAGCGCCCGTCCCGGGACAGGGGCCGGGGAGCTGTTTTTT | CSARPGTGAGELFF
- | - | TRBJ2-3 | TRBV13 | TGTGCCAGCAGCCCTACCGGCTTGGGCAGATCTAGCACAGATACGCAGTATTTT | CASSPTGLGRSSTDTQYF
- | - | TRBJ1-1 | TRBV28 | TGTGCCAGCAGGCCTTTGGGCCTTGCCACTGAAGCTTTCTTT | CASRPLGLATEAFF
- | - | TRBJ1-2 | TRBV29-1 | TGCAGCGCCAATGCGGACGACAGCCCTGGCTACACCTTC | CSANADDSPGYTF
- | TRBD1 | TRBJ2-4 | TRBV5-1 | TGCGCCAGCAGCTTGGGGACAGGGAAAGCCAAAAACATTCAGTACTTC | CASSLGTGKAKNIQYF
- | - | TRBJ2-2 | TRBV3-1/TRBV3-2 | TGTGCCAGCAGCCCTAGGGGGGGCACCGGGGAGCTGTTTTTT | CASSPRGGTGELFF
- | - | TRBJ1-4 | TRBV5-1 | TGCGCCATTGAATACCAACTGGACGAATGGGGCTATGAAAAACTGTTTTTT | CAIEYQLDEWGYEKLFF
- | - | TRBJ2-1 | TRBV5-1 | TGCGCCAGCAGCTCCCGGCGAGGAGGGGTCTTTACCTACAATGAGCAGTTCTTC | CASSSRRGGVFTYNEQFF
- | - | TRBJ1-1 | TRBV5-1 | TGCGCCAGCGGGCGGGGGGGCACTGAAGCTTTCTTT | CASGRGGTEAFF
- | - | TRBJ2-1 | TRBV4-2 | TGTGCCAGCAGCCAAGTGGGGGCGGGTGAGCAGTTCTTC | CASSQVGAGEQFF
- | - | TRBJ1-5 | TRBV27 | TGTGCCAGCAGTCCCCGGTACAATCAGCCCCAGCATTTT | CASSPRYNQPQHF
- | - | TRBJ2-3 | TRBV5-1 | TGCGCCAGCAGCTTGGGGACAGCCACAGATACGCAGTATTTT | CASSLGTATDTQYF
- | - | TRBJ1-4 | TRBV2 | TGTGCCAGCATGTCGAACGGGGGTTCGCGTGAAAAACTGTTTTTT | CASMSNGGSREKLFF
- | TRBD1 | TRBJ2-7 | TRBV27 | TGTGCCAGCAGCAACAGGGGGATACGGGACGAGCAGTACTTC | CASSNRGIRDEQYF
- | TRBD1 | TRBJ1-3 | TRBV6-5 | TGTGCCAGCAGTTACTCCGGCAGGGGGCTCGGAAACACCATATATTTT | CASSYSGRGLGNTIYF
- | - | TRBJ2-3 | TRBV5-1 | TGCGCCAGCAGCTCCGACTCCTTCACAGATACGCAGTATTTT | CASSSDSFTDTQYF
- | - | TRBJ1-1 | TRBV5-1 | TGCGCCAGCAGCTTGACCTCGACGGGTTACTACACTGAAGCTTTCTTT | CASSLTSTGYYTEAFF
few | - | TRBJ2-1 | TRBV14 | TGTGCCAGCAGCCAAGACTTTAGCTCCTACAATGAGCAGTTCTTC | CASSQDFSSYNEQFF
- | - | TRBJ2-1 | TRBV19 | TGTGCCAGTAGTAGGCAGTACCACAATGAGCAGTTCTTC | CASSRQYHNEQFF